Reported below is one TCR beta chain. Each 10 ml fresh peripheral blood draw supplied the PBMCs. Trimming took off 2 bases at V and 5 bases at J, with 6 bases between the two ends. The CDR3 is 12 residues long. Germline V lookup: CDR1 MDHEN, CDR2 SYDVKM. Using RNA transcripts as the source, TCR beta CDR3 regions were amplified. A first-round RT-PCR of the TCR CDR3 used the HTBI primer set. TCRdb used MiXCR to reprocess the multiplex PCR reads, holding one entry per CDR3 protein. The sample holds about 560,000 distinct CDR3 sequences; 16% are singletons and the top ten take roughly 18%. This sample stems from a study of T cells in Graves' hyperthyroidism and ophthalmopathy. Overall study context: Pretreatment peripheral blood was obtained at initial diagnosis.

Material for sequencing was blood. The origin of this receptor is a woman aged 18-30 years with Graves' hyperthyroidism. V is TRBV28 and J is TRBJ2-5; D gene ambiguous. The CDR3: CASSLSAETQYF. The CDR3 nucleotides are TGTGCCAGCAGTTTAAGCGCGGAGACCCAGTACTTC.